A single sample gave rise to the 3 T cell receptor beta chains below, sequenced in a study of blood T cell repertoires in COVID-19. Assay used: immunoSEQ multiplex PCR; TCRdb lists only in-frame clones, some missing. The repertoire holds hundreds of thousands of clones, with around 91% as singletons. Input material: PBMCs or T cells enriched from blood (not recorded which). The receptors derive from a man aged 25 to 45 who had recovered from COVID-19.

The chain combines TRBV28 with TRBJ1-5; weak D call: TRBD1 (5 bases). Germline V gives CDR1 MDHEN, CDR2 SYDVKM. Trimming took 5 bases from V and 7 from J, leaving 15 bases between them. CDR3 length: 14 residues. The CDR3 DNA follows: TGTGCCAGCAGTCCCGGGACTATTGGGCAGCCCCAGCATTTT. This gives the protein CASSPGTIGQPQHF.

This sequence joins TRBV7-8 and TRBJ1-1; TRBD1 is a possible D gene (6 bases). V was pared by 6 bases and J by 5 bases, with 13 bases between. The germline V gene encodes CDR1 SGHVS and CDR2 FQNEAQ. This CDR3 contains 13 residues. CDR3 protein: CASRKQGLTEAFF. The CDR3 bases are TGTGCCAGCAGAAAACAGGGTTTGACTGAAGCTTTCTTT.

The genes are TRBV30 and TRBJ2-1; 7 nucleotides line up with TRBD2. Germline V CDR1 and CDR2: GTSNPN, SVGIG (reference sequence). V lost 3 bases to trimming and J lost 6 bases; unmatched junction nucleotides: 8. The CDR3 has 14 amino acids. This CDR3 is CAWSPGASGNEQFF. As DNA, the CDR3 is TGTGCCTGGAGCCCCGGGGCTAGCGGCAATGAGCAGTTCTTC.